The present T cell receptor (beta chain) was sequenced within a study of blood T cell repertoires in COVID-19. Study-level information: Sources were T cells, B-cell-depleted T cells, or PBMCs; the material itself was cDNA or gDNA.

Original data processing: Estimated nucleated cell counts came from reference gene primer amplification. The data were produced by immunoSEQ multiplex PCR, yet TCRdb's version contains in-frame clones alone and is incomplete. V and J calls and clone size follow that table, whereas D and trimming were derived from the DNA. The table shows about 100,000 clones, with more than 80% occurring only once. Details on this clone: The junction and the germline gene differ at one end; a read error may be behind it.

This CDR3 is built from 16 residues. Germline V lookup: CDR1 SGHVS, CDR2 FQNEAQ. The specimen was peripheral blood. The chain links TRBV7-8 to TRBJ1-1, with D possibly TRBD1 on 6 matching bases. The sequence derives from an elderly man with COVID-19, enrolled during active disease. The CDR3 region is CASSPSQGRGNAEAFF. DNA for the CDR3: TGTGCCAGCAGCCCCTCCCAGGGGAGGGGGAACGCTGAAGCTTTCTTT.